Included here is one T cell receptor (beta chain) sequence, with context. This entry comes from a study of blood T cell repertoires in COVID-19. This CDR3 contains 14 residues. Germline V gene data show CDR1 as SEHNR and CDR2 as FQNEAQ (reference sequence). V lost 2 bases to trimming and J lost 5 bases, with 10 bases between them. This table comes from immunoSEQ multiplex PCR, and its TCRdb copy is limited to in-frame clones, with some not included. Of about 250,000 clones listed, over 75% are singletons. Sequencing input: PBMCs or T cells enriched from blood (not recorded which). The chain combines TRBV7-9 with TRBJ1-5; the D is unclear. The sequence was collected from a woman aged 45-65 years with acute COVID-19. CDR3 protein: CASSLNGLYQPQHF. The CDR3 DNA is TGTGCCAGCAGCTTAAATGGGCTTTATCAGCCCCAGCATTTT.